This paragraph covers one T cell receptor beta chain sequence. This entry belongs to a study of blood T cell repertoires in COVID-19. V lost 1 base to trimming and J lost 4 bases; unmatched junction nucleotides: 8. The length of the CDR3 is 16 residues. Germline V gene data show CDR1 as KGHSH and CDR2 as LQKENI. In the original processing: Amplification of reference gene primers provided the estimated nucleated cell counts. Sequencing was performed with immunoSEQ multiplex PCR; in TCRdb, only in-frame clones are kept and a portion is missing. V and J calls plus clone size are reproduced from that table; the DNA served to infer D and trimming. The data show fewer than 350,000 clones, with around 88% seen just once and about 6% held by the top ten. The recovered donors of Cohort 3 showed two negative PCRs, clearance, or symptom resolution.

The material sequenced was PBMCs or T cells enriched from blood (not recorded which). This receptor was obtained from a woman aged 40 to 50 who had recovered from COVID-19. The gene calls are TRBV18 and TRBJ1-2, with 8 bases fitting TRBD1. CDR3 bases: TGTGCCAGCTCACCACTAGACCAGGGGGCTTCCTATGGCTACACCTTC. Translating gives CASSPLDQGASYGYTF.